The T cell receptor (beta chain) under discussion was sequenced for a study of blood T cell repertoires in COVID-19. Across the study: COVID-19 samples, acute and convalescent, were from the United States, Italy and Spain. T cells, B-cell-depleted T cells, or PBMCs provided the cDNA or gDNA that served as material.

CDR1 and CDR2 from the germline V gene are SGHAT and FQNNGV. Trimming cost V 0 bases and J 3 bases, with 12 bases left between them. The length of the CDR3 is 15 residues. The data were produced by immunoSEQ multiplex PCR, yet TCRdb's version contains in-frame clones alone and is incomplete. The data contain 150,000 to 200,000 clones, approximately 85% of them singletons. The rearrangement joins TRBV11-2 to TRBJ2-7; D uncertain. This TCR was sampled from a man aged 60 to 69 with acute or convalescent COVID-19. Sequencing input: peripheral blood. The CDR3 nucleotides are TGTGCCAGCAGCTTAGATTTCGGCCAGCGCTACGAGCAGTACTTC. Amino acids: CASSLDFGQRYEQYF. Combining the CDR3 with reference TRBV11-2 and TRBJ2-7 gives the whole variable domain EAGVAQSPRYKIIEKRQSVAFWCNPISGHATLYWYQQILGQGPKLLIQFQNNGVVDDSQLPKDRFSAERLKGVDSTLKIQPAKLEDSAVYLCASSLDFGQRYEQYFGPGTRLTVT.